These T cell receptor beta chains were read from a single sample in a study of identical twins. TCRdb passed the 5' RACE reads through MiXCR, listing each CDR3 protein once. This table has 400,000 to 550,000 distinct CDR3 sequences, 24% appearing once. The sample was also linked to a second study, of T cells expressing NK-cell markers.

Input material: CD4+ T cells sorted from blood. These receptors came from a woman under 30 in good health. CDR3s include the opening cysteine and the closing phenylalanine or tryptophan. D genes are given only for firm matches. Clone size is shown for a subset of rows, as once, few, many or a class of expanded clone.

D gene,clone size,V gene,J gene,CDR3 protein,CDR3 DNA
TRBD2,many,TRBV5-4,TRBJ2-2,CASSFTGAGTGELFF,TGTGCCAGCAGCTTTACGGGAGCGGGAACCGGGGAGCTGTTTTTT
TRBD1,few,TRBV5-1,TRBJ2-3,CASSTGAGGFGDTQYF,TGCGCCAGCAGCACCGGGGCAGGGGGCTTCGGAGATACGCAGTATTTT
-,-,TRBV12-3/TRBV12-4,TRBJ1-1,CASSLVLPKRAFF,TGTGCCAGCAGTTTAGTCCTCCCCAAGCGAGCTTTCTTT
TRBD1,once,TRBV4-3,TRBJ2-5,CASRRDRGLGETQYF,TGCGCCAGCAGGCGGGACAGGGGGCTCGGGGAGACCCAGTACTTC
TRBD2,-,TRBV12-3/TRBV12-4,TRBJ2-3,CASSFRTSGVGTDTQYF,TGTGCCAGCAGTTTTCGGACTAGTGGTGTGGGAACAGATACGCAGTATTTT
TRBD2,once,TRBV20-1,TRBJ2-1,CSAREPSGSIHNQQFF,TGCAGTGCTAGAGAGCCTAGCGGGAGTATCCACAATCAGCAGTTCTTC
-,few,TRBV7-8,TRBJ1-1,CASSVPMSEAFF,TGTGCCAGCAGCGTACCTATGTCTGAAGCTTTCTTT
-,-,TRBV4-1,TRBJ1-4,CASSQDYGTTNEKLFF,TGCGCCAGCAGCCAAGATTATGGGACAACTAATGAAAAACTGTTTTTT
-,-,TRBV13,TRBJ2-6,CASSSSTRGSGANVLTF,TGTGCCAGCAGCTCATCCACCCGTGGCTCTGGGGCCAACGTCCTGACTTTC
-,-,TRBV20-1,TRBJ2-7,CSARDPRSFYEQYF,TGCAGTGCTAGAGATCCCCGGTCTTTTTACGAGCAGTACTTC
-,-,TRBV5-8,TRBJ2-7,CASSPRVRVDEQYF,TGTGCCAGCAGCCCCCGAGTAAGGGTGGACGAGCAGTACTTC
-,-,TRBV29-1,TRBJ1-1,CSVATDRNTEAFF,TGCAGCGTTGCGACAGATAGGAACACTGAAGCTTTCTTT
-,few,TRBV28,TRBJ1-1,CASRPIAMGAFF,TGTGCCAGCAGGCCGATAGCCATGGGAGCTTTCTTT
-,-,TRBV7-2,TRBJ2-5,CASSWSARQTQYF,TGTGCCAGCAGCTGGTCCGCCCGTCAGACCCAGTACTTC
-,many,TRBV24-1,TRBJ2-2,CATSMSTGELFF,TGTGCCACCAGTATGAGCACCGGGGAGCTGTTTTTT
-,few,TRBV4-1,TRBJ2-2,CASSQAMSGTRSRELFF,TGCGCCAGCAGCCAGGCCATGTCCGGGACGAGGAGCAGGGAGCTGTTTTTT
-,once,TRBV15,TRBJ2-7,CATSRGTQGLSYEQYF,TGTGCCACCAGCAGAGGGACGCAGGGCCTCTCCTACGAGCAGTACTTC
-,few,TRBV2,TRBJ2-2,CASTLLNTGELFF,TGTGCCAGCACGCTTCTCAACACCGGGGAGCTGTTTTTT
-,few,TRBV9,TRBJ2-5,CASSVSDRRTQYF,TGTGCCAGCAGCGTTTCGGACCGGCGGACCCAGTACTTC
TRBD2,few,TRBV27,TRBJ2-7,CASSSPAGGLREQYF,TGTGCCAGCAGTTCCCCAGCGGGAGGGTTGAGGGAGCAGTACTTC
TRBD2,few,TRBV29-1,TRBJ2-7,CSVEGSGTSGSRTSYEQYF,TGCAGCGTTGAAGGGTCCGGGACTAGCGGGAGTCGAACCTCCTACGAGCAGTACTTC
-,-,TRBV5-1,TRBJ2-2,CASSFESFSRGTWELFF,TGCGCCAGCAGCTTTGAGAGCTTCTCCAGGGGCACCTGGGAGCTGTTTTTT
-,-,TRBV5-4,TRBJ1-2,CASSLLSGTNYGYTF,TGTGCCAGCAGCTTGTTATCAGGGACTAACTATGGCTACACCTTC
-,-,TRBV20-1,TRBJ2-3,CSARRDSTDTQYF,TGCAGTGCTAGAAGGGACAGCACAGATACGCAGTATTTT
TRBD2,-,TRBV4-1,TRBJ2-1,CASSQDWLAGGNEQFF,TGCGCCAGCAGCCAAGATTGGCTAGCGGGGGGCAATGAGCAGTTCTTC
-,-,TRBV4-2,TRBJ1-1,CASSQEQLNTEAFF,TGTGCCAGCAGCCAAGAACAGTTGAACACTGAAGCTTTCTTT
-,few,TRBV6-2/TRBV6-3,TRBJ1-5,CASSWSSRGNQPQHF,TGTGCCAGCAGTTGGTCAAGTCGGGGCAATCAGCCCCAGCATTTT
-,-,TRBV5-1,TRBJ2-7,CASSWDASSHEQYF,TGCGCCAGCAGCTGGGACGCTTCTTCCCACGAGCAGTACTTC
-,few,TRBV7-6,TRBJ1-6,CASSLGGEGSSYNSPLHF,TGTGCCAGCAGCTTAGGTGGAGAGGGAAGCTCCTATAATTCACCCCTCCACTTT
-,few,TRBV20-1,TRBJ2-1,CSVSRGGYNEQFF,TGCAGTGTCTCCAGGGGGGGGTACAATGAGCAGTTCTTC
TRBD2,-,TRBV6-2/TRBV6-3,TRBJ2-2,CASSPRTSGRWYTGELFF,TGTGCCAGCAGTCCCCGGACTAGCGGGAGATGGTACACCGGGGAGCTGTTTTTT
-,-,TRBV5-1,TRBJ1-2,CASTLDGGPNYGYTF,TGCGCCAGCACCTTGGACGGGGGACCTAACTATGGCTACACCTTC
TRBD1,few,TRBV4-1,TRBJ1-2,CASSQLTGDGYTF,TGCGCCAGCAGCCAACTGACAGGGGACGGCTACACCTTC
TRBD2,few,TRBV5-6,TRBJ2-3,CASSLNGWTSGTDTQYF,TGTGCCAGCAGCTTGAATGGGTGGACTAGCGGTACAGATACGCAGTATTTT
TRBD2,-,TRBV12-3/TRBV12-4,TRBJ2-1,CASSWTSGRAMVNEQFF,TGTGCCAGCAGTTGGACTAGCGGGAGGGCCATGGTAAATGAGCAGTTCTTC
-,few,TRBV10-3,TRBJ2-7,CAIRVARPSYEQYF,TGTGCCATCCGGGTAGCGCGGCCCTCCTACGAGCAGTACTTC
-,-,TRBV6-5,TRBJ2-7,CASSYAGFHEQYF,TGTGCCAGCAGTTACGCGGGGTTCCACGAGCAGTACTTC
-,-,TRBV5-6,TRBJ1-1,CASSLSGVGTEAFF,TGTGCCAGCAGCTTGTCAGGGGTAGGGACTGAAGCTTTCTTT
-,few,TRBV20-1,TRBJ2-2,CSASKFTGELFF,TGCAGTGCTAGCAAATTCACCGGGGAGCTGTTTTTT
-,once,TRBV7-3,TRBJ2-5,CASSRLGREETQYF,TGTGCCAGCAGTCGTCTCGGGAGAGAAGAGACCCAGTACTTC
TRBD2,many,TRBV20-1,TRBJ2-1,CSAKSPGTSGGNEQFF,TGCAGTGCGAAATCACCTGGGACTAGCGGGGGCAATGAGCAGTTCTTC
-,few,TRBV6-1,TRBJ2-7,CASSVTGTSAYEQYF,TGTGCCAGCAGCGTCACCGGGACATCCGCCTACGAGCAGTACTTC
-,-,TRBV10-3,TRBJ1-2,CAISEPNGGYTF,TGTGCCATCAGTGAGCCGAACGGGGGCTACACCTTC
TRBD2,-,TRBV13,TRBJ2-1,CASETSDNEQFF,TGTGCCAGCGAAACTAGCGACAATGAGCAGTTCTTC
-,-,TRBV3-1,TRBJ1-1,CASSQLDTEAFF,TGTGCCAGCAGCCAATTAGACACTGAAGCTTTCTTT
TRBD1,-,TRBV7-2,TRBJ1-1,CASSLTGVGTEAFF,TGTGCCAGCAGCTTGACAGGGGTTGGTACTGAAGCTTTCTTT
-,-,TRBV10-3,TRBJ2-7,CAIRPQMGTYEQYF,TGTGCCATCCGGCCACAGATGGGTACCTACGAGCAGTACTTC
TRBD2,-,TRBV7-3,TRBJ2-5,CASSLGVSGGVETQYF,TGTGCCAGCAGCTTAGGGGTTAGCGGGGGGGTGGAGACCCAGTACTTC
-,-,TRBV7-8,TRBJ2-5,CASSPQGWETQYF,TGTGCCAGCAGCCCACAGGGCTGGGAGACCCAGTACTTC